The 27 T cell receptor beta chains below come from one sample, sequenced in a study of CD8 T cells in Susac syndrome. cDNA came from about 0.51 to 1 ug RNA primed by random hexamers. TCRdb re-called the immunoSEQ multiplex PCR reads with MiXCR, one entry per CDR3 protein. Here the sample spans around 130,000 distinct CDR3 sequences, nearly 95% being singletons. Sequenced: CD4+ T cells from PBMCs. The receptor set was obtained from a human donor in good health.

The V gene is TRBV5-1, the J gene TRBJ2-7; 11 bases are shared with TRBD2. CDR1 is SGHRS and CDR2 is YFSETQ in the germline V gene. V lost 4 bases and J lost 7; bases outside the gene matches: 10. The CDR3 has 15 residues. The CDR3 reads CASSPTSGSLGEQYF. DNA for the CDR3: TGCGCCAGCAGCCCCACTAGCGGGAGCTTGGGAGAGCAGTACTTC.

V usage is TRBV28 and J usage is TRBJ2-7; TRBD2 is a possible D gene (5 bases). Germline CDR1 is MDHEN and CDR2 is SYDVKM. The CDR3 length is 14 residues. V lost 7 bases and J lost 1, with 14 bases in between. The CDR3 bases are TGTGCCAGCACCCGAGAGGGTAGGTCCTACGAGCAGTACTTC. This encodes CASTREGRSYEQYF.

The chain recombines TRBV18 with TRBJ2-5; 12 bases agree with TRBD2. This CDR3 region has 17 residues. CDR1 and CDR2 from the germline V gene are KGHSH and LQKENI. The trim removed 6 bases at V and 0 bases at J, leaving 8 bases unmatched. As DNA, the CDR3 is TGTGCCAGCTCCCTACTAGCGGGAGGCCCGTACCAAGAGACCCAGTACTTC. Encoded protein: CASSLLAGGPYQETQYF. Combining the CDR3 with reference TRBV18 and TRBJ2-5 gives the whole variable domain NAGVMQNPRHLVRRRGQEARLRCSPMKGHSHVYWYRQLPEEGLKFMVYLQKENIIDESGMPKERFSAEFPKEGPSILRIQQVVRGDSAAYFCASSLLAGGPYQETQYFGPGTRLLVL.

The rearrangement uses TRBV29-1 and TRBJ2-1; TRBD2 matches at 10 bases. V shed 4 bases, J shed 0 bases, and the junction held 9 bases outside the gene matches. Germline V lookup: CDR1 SQVTM, CDR2 ANQGSEA. CDR3 length equals 17 residues. CDR3 nucleotides: TGCAGCGTTGCCCTAGCGGGGGCTCGGAGCTCCTACAATGAGCAGTTCTTC. It yields the protein CSVALAGARSSYNEQFF.

Only one count was recorded for this clonotype. The chain uses TRBV6-1 and TRBJ2-5, with 13 bases aligning to TRBD2. Germline lookup yields CDR1 MNHNS and CDR2 SASEGT. The junction had 7 bases not matched to a gene; V was cut back by 6 bases and J by 3 bases. This CDR3 has 16 amino acids. Written as DNA, the CDR3 is TGTGCCAGCAGCTTCCATGGACTAGCGGGGGAAGAGACCCAGTACTTC. This encodes CASSFHGLAGEETQYF.

This chain joins TRBV3-1 and TRBJ2-4, with D hard to call. Trimming took off 4 bases at V and 1 base at J, with 8 bases between the two ends. Germline V gene data show CDR1 as LGHDT and CDR2 as YNNKEL (reference sequence). The CDR3 spans 14 residues. The CDR3, as DNA: TGTGCCAGCAGCCCCTATGAGGCCAAAAACATTCAGTACTTC. As protein: CASSPYEAKNIQYF. Looking up the rest from reference TRBV3-1 and TRBJ2-4 gives the full variable domain: DTAVSQTPKYLVTQMGNDKSIKCEQNLGHDTMYWYKQDSKKFLKIMFSYNNKELIINETVPNRFSPKSPDKAHLNLHINSLELGDSAVYFCASSPYEAKNIQYFGAGTRLSVL.

The chain couples TRBV20-1 to TRBJ2-1; 7 nucleotides align to TRBD2. CDR3 size: 15 residues. Germline V gene lookup returns CDR1 DFQATT and CDR2 SNEGSKA (reference sequence). V was pared by 5 bases and J by 0 bases, with 7 bases of the junction left unmatched. The CDR3 here is CSALKLAGSYNEQFF. Written as DNA, the CDR3 is TGCAGTGCTCTAAAATTAGCGGGCTCCTACAATGAGCAGTTCTTC.

The chain carries TRBV3-1 and TRBJ2-5; no definite D call. From germline, CDR1 is LGHDT and CDR2 YNNKEL (reference sequence). The CDR3 is 13 residues long. V lost 0 bases and J 14 bases, leaving 16 bases between the germline ends. CDR3 sequence (DNA): TGTGCCAGCAGCCAAGATTACAGCTCAACGGTATACTTC. Translated, it gives CASSQDYSSTVYF.

The chain links TRBV29-1 to TRBJ2-5; TRBD1 matches at 8 bases. The CDR3 runs 14 residues. Per the germline V gene, CDR1 is SQVTM and CDR2 is ANQGSEA. V gave up 4 bases and J gave up 0 bases; unmatched junction bases: 4. As DNA, the CDR3 is TGCAGCGTTGTGGGACAGGCGTACCAAGAGACCCAGTACTTC. This encodes CSVVGQAYQETQYF.

J is TRBJ2-3 and V is TRBV6-5; D call uncertain. V lost 7 bases and J 0 bases, leaving 14 bases between the germline ends. The CDR3 spans 15 residues. The V gene's germline CDR1 is MNHEY and CDR2 SVGAGI. The CDR3 loop is CASTFSRLSTDTQYF. CDR3 bases: TGTGCCAGCACCTTTAGCCGGTTAAGCACAGATACGCAGTATTTT.

The chain couples TRBV5-1 to TRBJ1-1; D is ambiguous. Trimming took off 2 bases at V and 2 bases at J, with 13 bases between the two ends. The CDR3 extends over 15 amino acids. CDR1 and CDR2 from the germline V gene are SGHRS and YFSETQ. This CDR3 reads CASSFQLAINTEAFF. The CDR3 DNA follows: TGCGCCAGCAGCTTTCAGCTTGCAATTAACACTGAAGCTTTCTTT.

The gene calls are TRBV20-1 and TRBJ2-7; D remains unclear. CDR1 is DFQATT, CDR2 SNEGSKA, per germline (reference sequence). V lost 0 bases and J 1 base, leaving 7 bases between the germline ends. The length of the CDR3 is 13 residues. This chain's CDR3 is CSARDYQSYEQYF. Written as DNA, the CDR3 is TGCAGTGCTAGAGACTATCAGTCCTACGAGCAGTACTTC.

The chain links TRBV7-9 to TRBJ1-2; D is perhaps TRBD1 (5 bases). CDR3 length: 14 residues. CDR1 and CDR2 (germline): SEHNR, FQNEAQ (reference sequence). V lost 2 bases, J lost 4 bases, and 11 bases lay in between. CDR3 DNA: TGTGCCAGCAGCTTACCGGGGGAGGGCTATGGCTACACCTTC. Its translation is CASSLPGEGYGYTF.

J is TRBJ2-7 and V is TRBV27; D unresolved. Germline V lookup: CDR1 MNHEY, CDR2 SMNVEV (reference sequence). Trimming took off 6 bases at V and 2 bases at J, with 11 bases between the two ends. The CDR3 is 13 amino acids. The DNA of the CDR3 is TGTGCCAGCAGGGCCCCAGTAGCCTACGAGCAGTACTTC. Its protein product is CASRAPVAYEQYF.

This chain joins TRBV29-1 and TRBJ2-1; TRBD2 matches 9 bases. The CDR3 length is 15 residues. Germline assignment: CDR1 SQVTM and CDR2 ANQGSEA. V shed 6 bases, J shed 6 bases, and the junction held 12 bases outside the gene matches. CDR3 amino acids: CSVSIGLAIANEQFF. The DNA of the CDR3 is TGCAGCGTCAGTATCGGACTAGCGATCGCCAATGAGCAGTTCTTC.

This chain links TRBV3-1 with TRBJ2-7; 9 nucleotides line up with TRBD2. V was pared by 1 base and J by 5 bases, with 3 bases of the junction left unmatched. Per the germline V gene, CDR1 is LGHDT and CDR2 is YNNKEL (reference sequence). This CDR3 comprises 14 residues. CDR3 amino acids: CASSQGPSGNEQYF. The CDR3 region has the DNA TGTGCCAGCAGCCAAGGCCCTAGCGGGAACGAGCAGTACTTC.

V gene TRBV30 combines with J gene TRBJ1-5; tentatively, D is TRBD1 (6 bases). V dropped 5 bases and J dropped 2 bases, with 16 bases sitting between them. CDR1 is GTSNPN, CDR2 SVGIG, per germline (reference sequence). CDR3 length: 15 amino acids. CDR3 sequence (DNA): TGTGCCTGGGGTACAGGGAGCTTGGGCAATCAGCCCCAGCATTTT. It is translated as CAWGTGSLGNQPQHF.

The CDR3 loop is CATSEGGMNTEAFF. The CDR3 DNA is TGTGCCACCAGTGAGGGGGGCATGAACACTGAAGCTTTCTTT. J is TRBJ1-1 and V is TRBV24-1, with D perhaps matching TRBD1 (6 bases). CDR3 length: 14 residues. CDR1 and CDR2 (germline): KGHDR, SFDVKD. Trimming removed 4 bases from V and 0 bases from J, with 8 bases in between.

This rearrangement joins TRBV28 to TRBJ2-1; D is perhaps TRBD1 or TRBD2 (5 bases each). The CDR3 extends over 17 amino acids. V lost 5 bases and J 6 bases, leaving 23 bases between the germline ends. Per the germline V gene, CDR1 is MDHEN and CDR2 is SYDVKM. The DNA of the CDR3 is TGTGCCAGCAGTACCCGGGCCGGGACGCGGCGCTCCAATGAGCAGTTCTTC. The encoded protein is CASSTRAGTRRSNEQFF. The full variable domain, in which reference TRBV28 and TRBJ2-1 provide the parts outside the CDR3, is DVKVTQSSRYLVKRTGEKVFLECVQDMDHENMFWYRQDPGLGLRLIYFSYDVKMKEKGDIPEGYSVSREKKERFSLILESASTNQTSMYLCASSTRAGTRRSNEQFFGPGTRLTVL.

V and J are TRBV7-9 and TRBJ2-3; unclear D gene. The CDR3 contains 14 residues. The V gene's germline CDR1 is SEHNR and CDR2 FQNEAQ (reference sequence). With 8 bases removed from V and 3 bases from J, the gap between germline ends came to 15 bases. The CDR3: CASARRIGTDTQYF. The CDR3 coding sequence is TGTGCCAGCGCCCGGCGGATTGGGACAGATACGCAGTATTTT.

The J gene is TRBJ2-5, the V gene TRBV9, with a weak D call TRBD2 (7 bases). The CDR3 sequence is 15 residues long. With 0 bases removed from V and 4 bases from J, the gap between germline ends came to 13 bases. From germline, CDR1 is SGDLS and CDR2 YYNGEE. CDR3 protein: CASSVDQGRGETQYF. CDR3 nucleotides: TGTGCCAGCAGCGTAGATCAGGGGAGGGGAGAGACCCAGTACTTC.

This clonotype was detected only once. The J gene is TRBJ1-1, the V gene TRBV29-1, with 11 bases fitting TRBD1. From germline, CDR1 is SQVTM and CDR2 ANQGSEA. Unmatched junction bases numbered 2, after V lost 7 bases and J lost 1 base. This CDR3 region has 13 residues. The CDR3 loop reads CSAGTGGNTEAFF. CDR3 nucleotide sequence: TGCAGCGCCGGGACAGGGGGGAACACTGAAGCTTTCTTT. The variable domain in full, completed from reference TRBV29-1 and TRBJ1-1, reads SAVISQKPSRDICQRGTSLTIQCQVDSQVTMMFWYRQQPGQSLTLIATANQGSEATYESGFVIDKFPISRPNLTFSTLTVSNMSPEDSSIYLCSAGTGGNTEAFFGQGTRLTVV.

This chain joins TRBV28 and TRBJ1-2; D possibly corresponds to TRBD1 (5 bases). The CDR3 covers 13 residues. The germline V and J ends were trimmed by 7 bases and 5 bases, with 14 bases remaining between them. Germline CDR1 is MDHEN and CDR2 is SYDVKM. Written as DNA, the CDR3 is TGTGCCAGCACCATCGGGGGTGGGTATGGCTACACCTTC. This encodes CASTIGGGYGYTF.

V gene TRBV2 combines with J gene TRBJ2-4, with 10 bases aligning to TRBD2. The V segment lost 3 bases and the J segment 8 bases; nucleotides outside the gene matches: 1. The V gene's germline CDR1 is SNHLY and CDR2 FYNNEI. The CDR3 is 13 amino acids. The CDR3 DNA reads TGTGCCAGCAGTGACCTAGCGGGAGACATTCAGTACTTC. The encoded protein is CASSDLAGDIQYF.

The chain carries TRBV18 and TRBJ2-3; D possibly corresponds to TRBD1 (6 bases). This CDR3 comprises 15 residues. Trimming pared 1 base from V and 1 base from J, leaving 9 bases between. The germline gives CDR1 KGHSH, CDR2 LQKENI. For the CDR3, the DNA is TGTGCCAGCTCACCACGGGACAAAGGCACAGATACGCAGTATTTT. Translation: CASSPRDKGTDTQYF.

CDR3 in amino acids: CASSQPRDGENEKLFF. The CDR3 nucleotides are TGCGCCAGCAGTCAACCCCGGGACGGTGAGAATGAAAAACTGTTTTTT. This sequence joins TRBV23-1 and TRBJ1-4; perhaps TRBD1 as D (5 bases). TRBV23-1 is sorted into the ORF group, with uncertain function. Between the trimmed V and J ends, which lost 2 bases and 5 bases, there was a span of 15 bases. CDR3 length: 16 residues.

J is TRBJ1-1 and V is TRBV5-1; maybe TRBD1 (5 bases). The CDR3 is 15 amino acids. V lost 2 bases and J lost 1, with 12 bases in between. Germline CDR1 reads SGHRS; CDR2 reads YFSETQ. The CDR3 spells CASSFSSGGNTEAFF. The CDR3 coding sequence is TGCGCCAGCAGCTTCTCATCCGGGGGGAACACTGAAGCTTTCTTT. Based on the CDR3 plus reference TRBV5-1 and TRBJ1-1, the full variable domain is KAGVTQTPRYLIKTRGQQVTLSCSPISGHRSVSWYQQTPGQGLQFLFEYFSETQRNKGNFPGRFSGRQFSNSRSEMNVSTLELGDSALYLCASSFSSGGNTEAFFGQGTRLTVV.